The rows below give T cell receptor beta chains drawn from one sample of a study of CD8 T cells in Susac syndrome. Using its own MiXCR run on the immunoSEQ multiplex PCR reads, TCRdb lists one record per CDR3 protein. In the table there are roughly 150,000 distinct CDR3 sequences, roughly 96% of which are singletons. What was sequenced was CD8+ T cells from PBMCs. These receptors originate from a human donor with multiple sclerosis. CDR3s include the opening cysteine and the closing phenylalanine or tryptophan. D genes are given only for firm matches. A clone size is listed for some rows: how often the clone was seen (once, few, many), or a class if it is expanded.

TRBD1,TRBJ1-2,once,TRBV27,CASSLSGGWDRANYGYTF,TGTGCCAGCAGTTTATCGGGGGGGTGGGACAGAGCTAACTATGGCTACACCTTC
-,TRBJ1-6,-,TRBV9,CASSVEGASGSPLHF,TGTGCCAGCAGCGTAGAAGGGGCGTCCGGTTCACCCCTCCACTTT
TRBD1,TRBJ2-1,-,TRBV6-5,CASSYLRTGSTGQFF,TGTGCCAGCTCCTACCTTCGGACAGGGAGTACTGGGCAGTTCTTC
-,TRBJ2-2,-,TRBV3-1,CASSQEDTGELFF,TGTGCCAGCAGCCAAGAGGACACCGGGGAGCTGTTTTTT
-,TRBJ1-5,few,TRBV12-3/TRBV12-4,CASSLGGYNQPQHF,TGTGCCAGCAGTTTGGGGGGGTACAATCAGCCCCAGCATTTT
-,TRBJ2-1,-,TRBV27,CASTPDSATYNEQFF,TGTGCCAGCACACCCGACAGTGCTACTTACAATGAGCAGTTCTTC
-,TRBJ2-3,-,TRBV29-1,CSVGPSTDTQYF,TGCAGCGTAGGGCCGAGCACAGATACGCAGTATTTT
-,TRBJ2-5,-,TRBV15,CATYRVGETQYF,TGTGCCACCTACAGGGTAGGGGAGACCCAGTACTTC
-,TRBJ2-1,-,TRBV20-1,CSARDIASYNEQFF,TGCAGTGCTAGAGATATAGCATCGTACAATGAGCAGTTCTTC
-,TRBJ2-7,-,TRBV29-1,CSVGLTAGHEQYF,TGCAGCGTTGGTCTCACGGCGGGACACGAGCAGTACTTC
-,TRBJ2-7,-,TRBV7-8,CASTINTGGSYEQYF,TGTGCCAGCACCATAAACACGGGGGGCAGCTACGAGCAGTACTTC
-,TRBJ2-5,-,TRBV7-9,CASSHPTQETQYF,TGTGCCAGCAGCCACCCGACCCAAGAGACCCAGTACTTC
-,TRBJ1-6,-,TRBV27,CASSPLADSGPPLHF,TGTGCCAGCAGCCCCCTCGCCGACTCAGGCCCACCCCTCCACTTT